Listed below are T cell receptor beta chains from one sample, sequenced in a study of T cell responses to AZD1222 COVID-19 vaccine. TCRdb keeps only in-frame clones here, not all; method: immunoSEQ multiplex PCR. The sample consists of about 180,000 clones, 88% of them appearing once. Sequenced material: peripheral blood, taken 28 days after the second AZD1222 dose. The receptors here all came from an adult who received the AZD1222 COVID-19 vaccine. Both conserved end residues are part of each CDR3. D genes are given only for firm matches. The listing skips clone size in some rows; elsewhere it reads once, few, many or a size class.

>TRBJ2-7|-|-|TRBV4-3
CASSQDVRASYEQYF
TGCGCCAGCAGCCAAGATGTAAGAGCCTCCTACGAGCAGTACTTC
>TRBJ2-3|-|-|TRBV28
CASTGGAIDTQYF
TGTGCCAGCACTGGCGGGGCCATAGATACGCAGTATTTT
>TRBJ1-2|TRBD1|once|TRBV7-2
CASSPDRGQGGYTF
TGTGCCAGCAGCCCCGACAGGGGGCAGGGTGGCTACACCTTC
>TRBJ1-1|-|-|TRBV2
CASRLTRNTEAFF
TGTGCCAGTAGGCTGACTCGTAACACTGAAGCTTTCTTT
>TRBJ2-1|TRBD1|-|TRBV5-1
CASSSTQGGQSAGQFF
TGCGCCAGCAGTTCCACACAGGGGGGACAAAGCGCTGGGCAGTTCTTC
>TRBJ2-1|TRBD1|-|TRBV28
CASSLPLGQGKQFF
TGTGCCAGCAGTTTACCCCTTGGACAGGGCAAGCAGTTCTTC
>TRBJ2-3|-|once|TRBV6-2/TRBV6-3
CASSYYSGNPSTDTQYF
TGTGCCAGCAGTTACTATAGCGGAAACCCCAGCACAGATACGCAGTATTTT
>TRBJ1-2|-|-|TRBV7-9
CASSLDWGVSGYTF
TGTGCCAGCAGCTTAGACTGGGGGGTGAGCGGCTACACCTTC
>TRBJ2-3|-|-|TRBV9
CASSVVEDTQYF
TGTGCCAGCAGCGTAGTTGAAGATACGCAGTATTTT
>TRBJ1-6|-|-|TRBV6-5
CASSYRQAGNSPLHF
TGTGCCAGCAGTTATCGACAGGCTGGCAATTCACCCCTCCACTTT
>TRBJ1-2|-|-|TRBV6-5
CASSYDGRGNGYTF
TGTGCCAGCAGTTACGACGGGAGGGGGAATGGCTACACCTTC
>TRBJ2-7|TRBD2|once|TRBV7-9
CASSFSGLAVNYYEQYF
TGTGCCAGCAGCTTTTCGGGACTAGCGGTGAACTACTACGAGCAGTACTTC
>TRBJ1-2|TRBD1|-|TRBV5-1
CASSLVDREGYTF
TGCGCCAGCAGCTTGGTGGACAGGGAAGGCTACACCTTC
>TRBJ2-3|TRBD1|-|TRBV7-9
CASSGQVGLDTQYF
TGTGCCAGCAGCGGACAGGTCGGTCTAGATACGCAGTATTTT
>TRBJ2-7|-|-|TRBV2
CASSEAISGLLGQYF
TGTGCCAGCAGTGAAGCGATTAGCGGATTGCTGGGGCAGTACTTC
>TRBJ2-7|TRBD2|-|TRBV28
CASSLTVSGNEQYF
TGTGCCAGCAGCTTGACAGTTAGCGGGAATGAGCAGTACTTC
>TRBJ2-1|-|-|TRBV6-5
CASSSGRYNEQFF
TGTGCCAGCAGTTCCGGACGGTACAATGAGCAGTTCTTC
>TRBJ1-2|TRBD1|once|TRBV24-1
CATSDPNAGTGFYGYTF
TGTGCCACCAGTGATCCAAACGCCGGGACAGGGTTTTATGGCTACACCTTC
>TRBJ2-5|-|-|TRBV3-1/TRBV3-2
CASSQDGGQETQYF
TGTGCCAGCAGCCAAGATGGGGGCCAGGAGACCCAGTACTTC
>TRBJ1-2|TRBD1|-|TRBV7-2
CASSPRTGGSYGYTF
TGTGCCAGCAGCCCTAGGACAGGGGGCAGCTATGGCTACACCTTC
>TRBJ1-5|TRBD1|once|TRBV19
CASSGGQLNQPQHF
TGTGCCAGTAGTGGGGGACAGCTTAATCAGCCCCAGCATTTT
>TRBJ1-5|-|-|TRBV15
CATSRSWGGNQPQHF
TGTGCCACCAGCAGATCCTGGGGAGGCAATCAGCCCCAGCATTTT
>TRBJ2-7|-|few|TRBV4-2
CASSLPNRVHEQYF
TGTGCCAGCAGCCTTCCGAACAGGGTTCACGAGCAGTACTTC
>TRBJ1-6|TRBD1|once|TRBV14
CASSLGQRNSPLHF
TGTGCCAGCAGCCTGGGACAGCGGAATTCACCCCTCCACTTT
>TRBJ2-5|-|-|TRBV5-1
CASSRGGQEGETQYF
TGCGCCAGCAGCCGAGGAGGGCAGGAGGGGGAGACCCAGTACTTC
>TRBJ2-3|TRBD2|-|TRBV12-5
CASGLSSGATDTQYF
TGTGCTAGTGGTTTGTCAAGCGGGGCTACAGATACGCAGTATTTT
>TRBJ2-1|-|-|TRBV18
CASSPPSGRRGNEQFF
TGTGCCAGCTCACCACCAAGCGGTAGGAGGGGCAATGAGCAGTTCTTC
>TRBJ2-7|TRBD1|-|TRBV28
CASSLGQGLLGQYF
TGTGCCAGCAGTTTAGGACAGGGGCTGCTTGGGCAGTACTTC
>TRBJ2-4|TRBD1|-|TRBV7-3
CASSPAGTGVQYF
TGTGCCAGCAGCCCAGCCGGGACAGGGGTTCAGTACTTC
>TRBJ2-1|TRBD2|-|TRBV7-9
CASNIGGGPNEQFF
TGTGCCAGCAATATCGGCGGGGGGCCCAATGAGCAGTTCTTC
>TRBJ2-7|TRBD1|-|TRBV9
CASSAVGTGVYEQYF
TGTGCCAGCAGCGCGGTGGGGACAGGGGTCTACGAGCAGTACTTC
>TRBJ2-2|-|-|TRBV4-1
CASSQRGAGTGELFF
TGCGCCAGCAGCCAAAGGGGGGCAGGGACCGGGGAGCTGTTTTTT
>TRBJ1-6|-|-|TRBV4-1
CASSQDKTDYNSPLHF
TGCGCCAGCAGCCAAGATAAGACCGACTATAATTCACCCCTCCACTTT
>TRBJ2-5|-|-|TRBV30
CAWSPGETQYF
TGTGCCTGGAGTCCAGGGGAGACCCAGTACTTC
>TRBJ2-7|TRBD2|few|TRBV7-9
CASSLAREPYEQYF
TGTGCCAGCAGCTTAGCGCGGGAGCCCTACGAGCAGTACTTC
>TRBJ1-3|-|once|TRBV9
CASSALEFGGTIYF
TGTGCCAGCAGCGCTCTAGAATTTGGTGGCACCATATATTTT
>TRBJ2-2|-|-|TRBV29-1
CSVDVGETGELFF
TGCAGCGTTGATGTGGGAGAAACCGGGGAGCTGTTTTTT
>TRBJ2-5|TRBD2|-|TRBV18
CASKSGGGETQYF
TGTGCCAGCAAATCGGGAGGGGGTGAGACCCAGTACTTC
>TRBJ2-3|TRBD2|-|TRBV4-3
CASSQRPWREMPDTQYF
TGCGCCAGCAGCCAAAGGCCCTGGCGGGAGATGCCAGATACGCAGTATTTT
>TRBJ1-6|TRBD1|once|TRBV6-5
CASRPPGQDNSPLHF
TGTGCCAGCAGACCACCGGGACAGGATAATTCACCCCTCCACTTT